The 15 T cell receptor beta chains in this list originate from one sample, sequenced in a study of control samples from healthy donors and cancer patients. Here immunoSEQ multiplex PCR was the method, and the copy in TCRdb shows in-frame clones only, minus some. This sample has under 150,000 clones, with about 88% found just once. Sequences were obtained from blood. These receptors originate from a woman between 70 and 85 years old in good health.

This clone was observed a single time. The identical CDR3 is also encoded by other nucleotide sequences in the sample. The chain links TRBV5-1 to TRBJ1-6, with 9 bases matching TRBD1. The CDR3 totals 14 residues. After removal of 1 base from V and 8 bases from J, the junction contained 1 base not matched to a gene. CDR1 and CDR2 from the germline V gene are SGHRS and YFSETQ. The CDR3 protein is CASSLRQGDSPLHF. The CDR3 nucleotides read TGCGCCAGCAGCTTGAGACAGGGGGATTCACCCCTCCACTTT.

The J gene is TRBJ1-4, the V gene TRBV5-1; TRBD1 is a possible D gene (5 bases). V was trimmed by 10 bases and J by 2 bases, leaving 12 bases between them. CDR1 and CDR2 from the germline V gene are SGHRS and YFSETQ. The CDR3 consists of 13 residues. As DNA, the CDR3 is TGCGCCGGCTCCCGGGGGACTAATGAAAAACTGTTTTTT. Amino acids: CAGSRGTNEKLFF.

The rearrangement joins TRBV11-2 to TRBJ1-2, with D uncertain. This CDR3 contains 15 residues. Deletions cut 3 bases from V and 0 bases from J, with 11 bases between. Germline loops: CDR1 SGHAT, CDR2 FQNNGV. The CDR3 DNA reads as TGTGCCAGCAGCTTCTCTCACAGCTCTAACTATGGCTACACCTTC. This gives the protein CASSFSHSSNYGYTF.

This clone was observed once. The genes are TRBV4-2 and TRBJ1-5, with a possible D match to TRBD1 (5 bases). The CDR3 is 15 residues long. The germline CDR1 and CDR2 sequences are LGHNA and YNFKEQ. V lost 3 bases, J lost 1 base, and 10 bases lay in between. The CDR3 DNA reads as TGTGCCAGCAGCCAGACAACAGGCAGCAATCAGCCCCAGCATTTT. This encodes CASSQTTGSNQPQHF.

This clone appeared a few times. The chain combines TRBV11-1 with TRBJ2-3; D gene ambiguous. The CDR3 contains 12 residues. V was shortened by 5 bases and J by 2 bases, with 5 bases between the two germline ends. CDR1 is SGHAT and CDR2 is FQDESV in the germline V gene (reference sequence). The chain's CDR3 is CASSPYTDTQYF. The CDR3 DNA is TGTGCCAGCAGCCCATACACAGATACGCAGTATTTT.

The chain recombines TRBV19 with TRBJ2-5, with 8 bases that match TRBD2. The CDR3 has 14 amino acids. CDR1 and CDR2 (germline): LNHDA, SQIVND (reference sequence). Trimming took 3 bases from V and 5 from J; bases not matched to a gene: 5. The CDR3 loop is CASSIWGLGETQYF. CDR3 coding DNA: TGTGCCAGTAGTATTTGGGGACTAGGCGAGACCCAGTACTTC.

The chain recombines TRBV2 with TRBJ1-2; no definite D call. CDR1 and CDR2 (germline): SNHLY, FYNNEI. CDR3 length: 13 amino acids. V was cut by 4 bases and J by 7 bases, with 13 bases left in between. The CDR3 loop reads CASSGTPGGGYTF. CDR3 DNA sequence: TGTGCCAGCAGTGGGACCCCTGGTGGTGGCTACACCTTC.

This clone has only one observation. The chain employs TRBV5-5 and TRBJ2-3; D is undetermined. Trimming pared 2 bases from V and 1 base from J, leaving 8 bases between. There are 14 residues in the CDR3. Germline CDR1 and CDR2: SGHKS and YYEKEE (reference sequence). The DNA for the CDR3 is TGTGCCAGCAGCTTAAGGGAAGGCACAGATACGCAGTATTTT. Protein product: CASSLREGTDTQYF.

The V gene is TRBV6-2 or TRBV6-3, the J gene TRBJ1-5; 8 bases match TRBD1. V lost 5 bases and J lost 6; bases outside the gene matches: 6. There are 14 residues in the CDR3. The germline V gene encodes CDR1 MNHEY and CDR2 SVGEGT. DNA of the CDR3: TGTGCCAGCAGTGGTACAGGGGGGGGTCAGCCCCAGCATTTT. It translates to CASSGTGGGQPQHF.

The V gene is TRBV18, the J gene TRBJ2-2; weak D call: TRBD2 (6 bases). This CDR3 spans 15 amino acids. The germline gives CDR1 KGHSH, CDR2 LQKENI. V gave up 6 bases and J gave up 5 bases, with 16 bases separating them. The CDR3 coding sequence is TGTGCCAGCTCTCCGGGAGCCCTAGGGACCGGGGAGCTGTTTTTT. Protein product: CASSPGALGTGELFF.

This chain connects TRBV23-1 to TRBJ2-5, with 9 bases lining up with TRBD1. TRBV23-1 is treated as an ORF (open reading frame) with a function not yet certain. This CDR3 contains 17 residues. The junction had 12 bases not matched to a gene; V was cut back by 2 bases and J by 5 bases. DNA for the CDR3: TGCGCCAGCAGTCAAAAGGTGACAGGGGGTGGGGTGGAGACCCAGTACTTC. It is translated as CASSQKVTGGGVETQYF.

This rearrangement joins TRBV7-8 to TRBJ1-2; D is perhaps TRBD1 (5 bases). CDR1 SGHVS and CDR2 FQNEAQ come from the germline V gene. Trimming cost V 5 bases and J 5 bases, with 15 bases left between them. The CDR3 has 14 residues. CDR3 loop: CASSPRDGGYGYTF. CDR3 sequence (DNA): TGTGCCAGCAGCCCAAGGGACGGAGGTTATGGCTACACCTTC. The variable domain in full, with the rest retrieved from reference TRBV7-8 and TRBJ1-2, is GAGVSQSPRYKVAKRGQDVALRCDPISGHVSLFWYQQALGQGPEFLTYFQNEAQLDKSGLPSDRFFAERPEGSVSTLKIQRTQQEDSAVYLCASSPRDGGYGYTFGSGTRLTVV.

Remarks on this clone: Other DNA sequences from this sample encode an identical CDR3 as well. This sequence joins TRBV2 and TRBJ2-7; 13 bases map to TRBD2. The trim removed 6 bases at V and 2 bases at J, leaving 1 base unmatched. This CDR3 comprises 14 residues. Germline V gene sequence: CDR1 SNHLY, CDR2 FYNNEI. CDR3 sequence reads: CASRTSGGTYEQYF. The CDR3 region has the DNA TGTGCCAGCAGGACTAGCGGGGGGACCTACGAGCAGTACTTC.

In its sample, this clone was seen once. CDR3 loop: CASSATGGTEAFF. Here the CDR3 DNA reads TGTGCCAGTAGTGCGACAGGGGGCACTGAAGCTTTCTTT. The genes are TRBV19 and TRBJ1-1, with TRBD1 identical over 9 bases. Germline-derived CDR1 and CDR2 are LNHDA and SQIVND (reference sequence). The length of the CDR3 is 13 residues. After removal of 5 bases from V and 4 bases from J, the junction contained 2 bases not matched to a gene.

A single count supports this clone. V and J are TRBV28 and TRBJ2-4; TRBD2 matches 8 bases. Germline CDR1 is MDHEN and CDR2 is SYDVKM. After removal of 8 bases from V and 2 bases from J, the junction contained 5 bases not matched to a gene. The CDR3 has 14 amino acids. In DNA, the CDR3 is TGTGCCAGCGCACCGGGGGGGCCCAAAAACATTCAGTACTTC. Translating it yields CASAPGGPKNIQYF.